A single sample gave rise to the 23 T cell receptor beta chains below, sequenced in a study of T cells in Graves' hyperthyroidism and ophthalmopathy. Amplified TCR beta CDR3 regions derived from RNA transcripts. With the HTBI primer set, the TCR CDR3 went through a first round of RT-PCR. One entry per CDR3 protein, called by TCRdb with MiXCR from the multiplex PCR reads. This sample has a few hundred thousand distinct CDR3 sequences; roughly 20% occur once, and the top ten carry approximately 25%. Sequencing used blood. These receptors originate from a man aged 18 to 30 with Graves' hyperthyroidism.

The chain has TRBV12-5 and TRBJ1-5; D is unresolved. Looked up from germline, CDR1 is LGHNT and CDR2 is FRNRAP. The CDR3 has 17 residues. The germline V and J ends were trimmed by 0 bases and 3 bases, with 15 bases remaining between them. CDR3 amino acids: CASGLVTAAVNNQPQHF. The CDR3 DNA reads TGTGCTAGTGGTTTGGTGACCGCGGCCGTAAACAATCAGCCCCAGCATTTT.

This clonotype was counted a few times. The DNA of the CDR3 is TGCAGCGGTACCCAGGGGGCCGAGCAGTACTTC. Residues: CSGTQGAEQYF. V and J are TRBV29-1 and TRBJ2-7; 8 bases match TRBD1. The germline V gene has CDR1 SQVTM and CDR2 ANQGSEA. The CDR3 loop spans 11 amino acids. The V segment lost 7 bases and the J segment 6 bases; nucleotides outside the gene matches: 5.

This clonotype was seen at least ten times. J is TRBJ1-5 and V is TRBV6-2 or TRBV6-3; TRBD1 matches at 10 bases. Germline CDR1 MNHEY, CDR2 SVGEGT. This CDR3 comprises 15 residues. V lost 6 bases and J lost 1; bases outside the gene matches: 3. DNA for the CDR3: TGTGCCAGCAGCCAGGGACAGGGGAGCAATCAGCCCCAGCATTTT. It is translated as CASSQGQGSNQPQHF.

This chain connects TRBV4-1 to TRBJ1-2, with 7 bases identical to TRBD1. Germline loops: CDR1 MGHRA, CDR2 YSYEKL. The CDR3 contains 18 residues. Trimming cost V 4 bases and J 4 bases; bases outside gene matches: 18. The CDR3 sequence: CASSRFGTVTLNLYGYTF. The CDR3 DNA reads TGCGCCAGCAGCCGCTTCGGGACAGTAACTTTGAATCTCTATGGCTACACCTTC.

The chain uses TRBV20-1 and TRBJ2-3; TRBD2 aligns across 10 bases. Per germline, CDR1 DFQATT and CDR2 SNEGSKA (reference sequence). The CDR3 contains 15 residues. With V trimmed by 6 bases and J by 2 bases, 8 bases remained unmatched. CDR3 DNA: TGCAGTGCCCGCGGACTAGCGGAGTACACAGATACGCAGTATTTT. It specifies CSARGLAEYTDTQYF.

The chain is built from TRBV19 and TRBJ2-5; tentatively, D is TRBD1 (5 bases). The CDR3 consists of 13 residues. The ends were cut back, 6 bases at V and 3 bases at J, with 11 bases in the middle. CDR1 and CDR2 (germline): LNHDA, SQIVND (reference sequence). CDR3 region: CASSWTREETQYF. In DNA form, the CDR3 reads TGTGCCAGTAGCTGGACCAGGGAAGAGACCCAGTACTTC.

This rearrangement joins TRBV6-2 or TRBV6-3 to TRBJ1-1, with D unclear. CDR1 is MNHEY and CDR2 is SVGEGT in the germline V gene. The CDR3 has 12 residues. V was shortened by 2 bases and J by 8 bases, with 9 bases between the two germline ends. In DNA, the CDR3 is TGTGCCAGCAGTTACCCGCTCCACGAAGCTTTCTTT. Encoded protein: CASSYPLHEAFF.

Many counts were recorded for this clonotype. The chain uses TRBV10-3 and TRBJ1-5; no firm D call. V shed 6 bases and J shed 4 bases, with 10 bases lying between them. Germline assignment: CDR1 ENHRY and CDR2 SYGVKD. The CDR3 spans 13 residues. This chain's CDR3 is CAIRADLNQPQHF. In DNA, the CDR3 is TGTGCCATCAGGGCAGACCTTAATCAGCCCCAGCATTTT.

On this clonotype: A much bigger clone sits one base away, suggesting this may be a read error. V gene TRBV2 combines with J gene TRBJ1-5; D gene uncertain. CDR3 size: 13 residues. Germline V gives CDR1 SNHLY, CDR2 FYNNEI. The CDR3 sequence: CVSSESVNQPQHF. CDR3 DNA sequence: TGTGTCAGCAGTGAAAGCGTCAATCAGCCCCAGCATTTT.

This clonotype was counted ten times or more. V gene TRBV2 combines with J gene TRBJ2-7; 9 bases agree with TRBD1. Looked up from germline, CDR1 is SNHLY and CDR2 is FYNNEI. The V segment lost 6 bases and the J segment 5 bases; nucleotides outside the gene matches: 5. The CDR3 runs to 13 residues. CDR3 sequence: CASRGTGYHEQYF. The CDR3 coding sequence is TGTGCCAGCAGGGGGACAGGGTACCACGAGCAGTACTTC.

This clonotype was picked up many times. The genes are TRBV2 and TRBJ1-1; D not certain. Between the trimmed V and J ends, which lost 3 bases and 0 bases, there was a span of 17 bases. This CDR3 has 17 residues. Germline V CDR1 and CDR2: SNHLY, FYNNEI. The CDR3 nucleotides are TGTGCCAGCAGTGAGGTCGGGAGTCCCGCCATGAACACTGAAGCTTTCTTT. Amino acid sequence: CASSEVGSPAMNTEAFF.

This clonotype was observed many times. This chain joins TRBV6-1 and TRBJ2-5, with a possible D match to TRBD2 (6 bases). This CDR3 has 16 residues. V was pared by 2 bases and J by 1 base, with 14 bases between. Per germline, CDR1 MNHNS and CDR2 SASEGT. DNA of the CDR3: TGTGCCAGCAGTGAATTCGGCGGGGTGATCCAAGAGACCCAGTACTTC. Translation gives CASSEFGGVIQETQYF.

V and J are TRBV20-1 and TRBJ2-7; tentative D call: TRBD2 (6 bases). The CDR3 sequence is 13 residues long. The germline V gene has CDR1 DFQATT and CDR2 SNEGSKA (reference sequence). V was shortened by 3 bases and J by 4 bases, with 13 bases between the two germline ends. In DNA form, the CDR3 reads TGCAGTGCTAGGCAGGCGGGGTTTTACGAGCAGTACTTC. This translates into CSARQAGFYEQYF.

The V and J genes are TRBV5-1 and TRBJ1-3; D is uncertain. Deletions cut 1 base from V and 0 bases from J, with 11 bases between. CDR1 and CDR2 (germline): SGHRS, YFSETQ. This CDR3 is 16 amino acids long. CDR3 coding DNA: TGCGCCAGCAGCTTGAAAGAGAGGATCTCTGGAAACACCATATATTTT. Its translation: CASSLKERISGNTIYF.

There are many counts of this clonotype. In nucleotides, the CDR3 is TGCAGCGTGGGACAGAGCTCTGGGGCCAACGTCCTGACTTTC. This sequence encodes CSVGQSSGANVLTF. The chain recombines TRBV29-1 with TRBJ2-6; 7 bases fit TRBD1. J gave up 0 bases and V 6 bases, and 2 bases lay outside the gene matches. The CDR3 loop spans 14 amino acids. The germline V gene has CDR1 SQVTM and CDR2 ANQGSEA.

The sample holds many counts of this clonotype. The chain carries TRBV13 and TRBJ2-5, with no clear D. The germline V gene encodes CDR1 PRHDT and CDR2 FYEKMQ (reference sequence). V lost 5 bases and J 5 bases, leaving 9 bases between the germline ends. This CDR3 is 12 amino acids long. CDR3 DNA sequence: TGTGCCAGCAGCGCAGTCAGGGAGACCCAGTACTTC. This gives the protein CASSAVRETQYF.

There are many counts of this clonotype. The chain recombines TRBV7-8 with TRBJ1-5; D not certain. Trimming left V 4 bases short and J 0 bases short, with 13 bases between. The CDR3 length is 16 residues. Germline assignment: CDR1 SGHVS and CDR2 FQNEAQ. The CDR3 DNA reads TGTGCCAGCAGCTCAATTCGGGCGGATAGCAATCAGCCCCAGCATTTT. It encodes CASSSIRADSNQPQHF.

There are many counts of this clonotype. The chain combines TRBV19 with TRBJ2-7; 11 bases agree with TRBD1. The CDR3 length is 12 residues. The V gene end was trimmed by 9 bases and the J gene end by 4 bases; junction bases not matched to a gene: 2. The germline CDR1 and CDR2 sequences are LNHDA and SQIVND (reference sequence). The CDR3 region is CASGQGAYEQYF. The DNA of the CDR3 is TGTGCCAGCGGACAGGGGGCTTACGAGCAGTACTTC.

This clonotype was seen ten or more times. The chain couples TRBV12-3 or TRBV12-4 to TRBJ1-1; the D gene is possibly TRBD1 (5 bases). CDR3 length equals 13 residues. V was cut by 6 bases and J by 1 base, with 9 bases left in between. The CDR3 here is CASSHGQNTEAFF. The CDR3 nucleotides read TGTGCCAGCAGCCACGGACAGAACACTGAAGCTTTCTTT.

Here the CDR3 reads CASSSDSYTGELFF. In nucleotides, the CDR3 is TGTGCCAGCAGTTCCGACAGCTACACCGGGGAGCTGTTTTTT. The chain links TRBV28 to TRBJ2-2, with D perhaps matching TRBD1 (5 bases). Germline V lookup: CDR1 MDHEN, CDR2 SYDVKM. The CDR3 length is 14 residues. V lost 4 bases and J lost 3, with 9 bases in between.

As to this clonotype: A much larger clone is a single base away; this may be a read error. This chain links TRBV6-5 with TRBJ1-2; D remains ambiguous. V was clipped by 5 bases and J by 4 bases, with 14 bases between them. This CDR3 region has 14 residues. Germline values: CDR1 MNHEY, CDR2 SVGAGI. The CDR3 reads CASSHFDGVYGYTF. The CDR3, as DNA: TGTGCCAGCAGTCACTTTGACGGAGTCTATGGCTACACCTTC.

The chain combines TRBV6-5 with TRBJ1-3; TRBD1 aligns across 7 bases. J gave up 2 bases and V 4 bases, and 5 bases lay outside the gene matches. The CDR3 runs 15 residues. Germline assignment: CDR1 MNHEY and CDR2 SVGAGI. The CDR3 sequence is CASSFRGSPGNTIYF. The CDR3 DNA follows: TGTGCCAGCAGTTTCAGGGGGTCCCCTGGAAACACCATATATTTT.

This clonotype appeared many times. The rearrangement uses TRBV5-1 and TRBJ1-1, with 8 bases fitting TRBD1. Germline lookup yields CDR1 SGHRS and CDR2 YFSETQ. Unmatched junction bases numbered 9, after V lost 3 bases and J lost 2 bases. CDR3 length: 16 residues. The CDR3 DNA is TGCGCCAGCAGCTCCTTACAGGGGGTGGGAAACACTGAAGCTTTCTTT. Its translation is CASSSLQGVGNTEAFF.